This passage covers 24 T cell receptor beta chains from one sample sequenced in a study of blood T cell repertoires in COVID-19. Method: immunoSEQ multiplex PCR; TCRdb's copy keeps in-frame clones and lacks some. The sample gives about 220,000 clones, about nine tenths of which show up once; approximately 0.66% is in the top ten. The sample consisted of peripheral blood. These TCRs come from a man aged 35 to 55 with acute or convalescent COVID-19.

The gene calls are TRBV6-5 and TRBJ2-5; 13 bases fit TRBD2. This CDR3 is 14 amino acids long. The V gene's germline CDR1 is MNHEY and CDR2 SVGAGI. V lost 4 bases and J lost 8; bases outside the gene matches: 4. The CDR3 here is CASSFGLAGETQYF. DNA of the CDR3: TGTGCCAGCAGTTTCGGACTAGCGGGAGAAACCCAGTACTTC.

The chain uses TRBV19 and TRBJ1-5, with 7 positions matching TRBD1. The germline V gene has CDR1 LNHDA and CDR2 SQIVND (reference sequence). The J segment lost 0 bases and the V segment lost 5 bases, leaving 4 bases of the junction unmatched. This CDR3 spans 15 amino acids. DNA for the CDR3: TGTGCCAGTAGTCCAGGGGGGTATAGCAATCAGCCCCAGCATTTT. Its protein is CASSPGGYSNQPQHF.

The V gene is TRBV6-1, the J gene TRBJ1-3, with 7 bases matching TRBD1. Germline assignment: CDR1 MNHNS and CDR2 SASEGT. The V gene end was trimmed by 0 bases and the J gene end by 4 bases; junction bases not matched to a gene: 12. The CDR3 has 18 residues. This CDR3 is CASSEARKGRGSGNTIYF. CDR3 DNA sequence: TGTGCCAGCAGTGAAGCGCGTAAGGGCAGGGGGTCAGGAAACACCATATATTTT.

This chain uses TRBV6-6 with TRBJ1-5; 8 nucleotides agree with TRBD1. V lost 8 bases to trimming and J lost 2 bases; unmatched junction nucleotides: 8. CDR3 size: 15 residues. Germline V lookup: CDR1 MNHNY, CDR2 SVGAGI (reference sequence). The CDR3 loop is CASARDRGGNQPQHF. As DNA, the CDR3 is TGTGCCAGCGCAAGAGACAGGGGTGGCAATCAGCCCCAGCATTTT.

The chain recombines TRBV18 with TRBJ1-2, with TRBD1 identical over 9 bases. CDR3 length equals 19 residues. V lost 3 bases to trimming and J lost 0 bases; unmatched junction nucleotides: 14. Looked up from germline, CDR1 is KGHSH and CDR2 is LQKENI. The CDR3 reads CASSPKSRDREGSNYGYTF. The CDR3 coding sequence is TGTGCCAGCTCACCTAAGTCCCGGGACAGGGAAGGGTCTAACTATGGCTACACCTTC. Full variable domain (rest looked up from reference TRBV18 and TRBJ1-2): NAGVMQNPRHLVRRRGQEARLRCSPMKGHSHVYWYRQLPEEGLKFMVYLQKENIIDESGMPKERFSAEFPKEGPSILRIQQVVRGDSAAYFCASSPKSRDREGSNYGYTFGSGTRLTVV.

This chain connects TRBV19 to TRBJ1-1; D is unclear. CDR3 size: 18 residues. V was clipped by 3 bases and J by 6 bases, with 26 bases between them. Germline CDR1 reads LNHDA; CDR2 reads SQIVND (reference sequence). The CDR3 is CASSILGSGSGGPSEAFF. DNA of the CDR3: TGTGCCAGTAGTATTCTAGGGAGTGGTTCAGGAGGGCCCTCTGAAGCTTTCTTT.

This clone was observed at least ten times. This chain joins TRBV5-1 and TRBJ1-4; tentative D call: TRBD1 (6 bases). V was shortened by 4 bases and J by 0 bases, with 13 bases between the two germline ends. This CDR3 has 16 residues. The germline V gene encodes CDR1 SGHRS and CDR2 YFSETQ. The CDR3 sequence is CASSPEGGATNEKLFF. The CDR3 coding sequence is TGCGCCAGCAGCCCCGAGGGGGGGGCAACTAATGAAAAACTGTTTTTT.

Here the CDR3 DNA reads TGTGCCAGCAGCCCAAGACCAGGGTTCGGTGGCTACACCTTC. It codes for CASSPRPGFGGYTF. J is TRBJ1-2 and V is TRBV7-9; a weak D match, TRBD1 (5 bases). Trimming left V 5 bases short and J 7 bases short, with 17 bases between. The CDR3 length is 14 residues. Germline CDR1 and CDR2: SEHNR and FQNEAQ (reference sequence).

V gene TRBV2 combines with J gene TRBJ2-1; D may be TRBD1 (6 bases). Trimming removed 4 bases at V and 6 bases at J, with 16 bases between. This CDR3 is 15 amino acids long. Germline CDR1 and CDR2: SNHLY and FYNNEI. CDR3 residues: CASSVGQGNSNEQFF. The CDR3 DNA reads TGTGCCAGCAGTGTAGGGCAGGGGAACTCCAATGAGCAGTTCTTC.

V gene TRBV7-2 combines with J gene TRBJ2-5; maybe TRBD2 (6 bases). Germline loops: CDR1 SGHTA, CDR2 FQGNSA. The CDR3 runs 15 residues. The germline V and J ends were trimmed by 5 bases and 5 bases, with 18 bases remaining between them. Here the CDR3 DNA reads TGTGCCAGCAGCCCGCATGGGGTCCGGGGGGAGACCCAGTACTTC. Amino acids: CASSPHGVRGETQYF.

V gene TRBV6-1 combines with J gene TRBJ2-3, with 7 positions matching TRBD1. J lost 2 bases, V lost 1 base, and 6 bases had no gene match. Germline values: CDR1 MNHNS, CDR2 SASEGT. CDR3 length: 16 residues. CDR3 in DNA: TGTGCCAGCAGTGAAGGGACAGGACGATTCACAGATACGCAGTATTTT. Amino acid sequence: CASSEGTGRFTDTQYF.

The rearrangement uses TRBV5-1 and TRBJ1-1; TRBD1 matches at 9 bases. Germline loops: CDR1 SGHRS, CDR2 YFSETQ. Trimming at V came to 4 bases and at J to 0 bases, leaving 4 bases not matched to a gene. CDR3 length: 15 residues. CDR3: CASSIQGAVNTEAFF. The CDR3 DNA sequence: TGCGCCAGCAGCATACAGGGGGCCGTGAACACTGAAGCTTTCTTT. Full variable domain (remainder filled in from reference TRBV5-1 and TRBJ1-1): KAGVTQTPRYLIKTRGQQVTLSCSPISGHRSVSWYQQTPGQGLQFLFEYFSETQRNKGNFPGRFSGRQFSNSRSEMNVSTLELGDSALYLCASSIQGAVNTEAFFGQGTRLTVV.

J is TRBJ1-5 and V is TRBV15; 9 bases match TRBD1. This CDR3 spans 14 amino acids. V gave up 9 bases and J gave up 3 bases; unmatched junction bases: 6. The germline gives CDR1 LNHNV, CDR2 YYDKDF (reference sequence). DNA for the CDR3: TGTGCCACGACTGGACAGGGGATCAATCAGCCCCAGCATTTT. Protein: CATTGQGINQPQHF.

The chain is built from TRBV19 and TRBJ2-1; a weak D match, TRBD2 (6 bases). The CDR3 length is 14 residues. The germline gives CDR1 LNHDA, CDR2 SQIVND (reference sequence). Trimming shortened V by 3 bases and J by 4 bases, and 10 bases separated the two germline ends. The CDR3, as DNA: TGTGCCAGTAGTATTGGGACTGTTTACAATGAGCAGTTCTTC. Amino acid sequence: CASSIGTVYNEQFF.

This rearrangement joins TRBV10-3 to TRBJ2-5; TRBD1 is a possible D gene (6 bases). The CDR3 runs 14 residues. Germline assignment: CDR1 ENHRY and CDR2 SYGVKD. V lost 7 bases and J 3 bases, leaving 15 bases between the germline ends. Here the CDR3 reads CAIKEPGQEETQYF. The DNA of the CDR3 is TGTGCCATCAAAGAGCCGGGACAAGAAGAGACCCAGTACTTC.

This clone was seen once. The chain recombines TRBV25-1 with TRBJ1-6; TRBD1 is a possible D gene (6 bases). CDR1 is MGHDK, CDR2 SYGVNS, per germline. V was shortened by 4 bases and J by 10 bases, with 8 bases between the two germline ends. This CDR3 spans 12 amino acids. CDR3 sequence (DNA): TGTGCCAGCAGTGTAACAGGGTCACCCCTCCACTTT. This codes for CASSVTGSPLHF. The whole variable domain, remainder taken from reference TRBV25-1 and TRBJ1-6, is EADIYQTPRYLVIGTGKKITLECSQTMGHDKMYWYQQDPGMELHLIHYSYGVNSTEKGDLSSESTVSRIRTEHFPLTLESARPSHTSQYLCASSVTGSPLHFGNGTRLTVT.

The genes are TRBV11-1 and TRBJ2-1; 10 bases line up with TRBD2. Germline CDR1 SGHAT, CDR2 FQDESV (reference sequence). The CDR3 is made up of 15 amino acids. Trimming took 5 bases from V and 4 from J; bases not matched to a gene: 5. CDR3 sequence: CASSPWTSGYNEQFF. For the CDR3, the DNA is TGTGCCAGCAGCCCTTGGACTAGCGGTTACAATGAGCAGTTCTTC.

The rearrangement joins TRBV10-3 to TRBJ2-7; D may be TRBD1 (6 bases). V was trimmed by 3 bases and J by 6 bases, leaving 9 bases between them. The CDR3 length is 12 residues. Germline V gene lookup returns CDR1 ENHRY and CDR2 SYGVKD. The CDR3 spells CAISDQGSEQYF. CDR3 in DNA: TGTGCCATCAGTGACCAGGGGTCCGAGCAGTACTTC.

The chain joins TRBV6-5 to TRBJ1-5, with 8 bases identical to TRBD1. The CDR3 has 13 residues. With V trimmed by 10 bases and J by 10 bases, 12 bases remained unmatched. Germline lookup yields CDR1 MNHEY and CDR2 SVGAGI. CDR3 protein: CAKTTGARTPQHF. DNA of the CDR3: TGTGCCAAGACGACAGGGGCTCGAACACCCCAGCATTTT.

This clone was seen only once. The rearrangement uses TRBV7-9 and TRBJ2-7, with 7 bases identical to TRBD1. In germline, CDR1 is SEHNR, CDR2 FQNEAQ (reference sequence). The CDR3 loop spans 14 amino acids. J lost 1 base, V lost 5 bases, and 5 bases had no gene match. DNA of the CDR3: TGTGCCAGCAGCCCGGGACAGACATCCTACGAGCAGTACTTC. It codes for CASSPGQTSYEQYF.

The chain employs TRBV5-4 and TRBJ2-7, with 8 nucleotides matching TRBD1. Per the germline V gene, CDR1 is SGHNT and CDR2 is YYREEE (reference sequence). This CDR3 region has 17 residues. V dropped 1 base and J dropped 4; count of bases not matched to a gene: 13. Here the CDR3 reads CASSLRSRGLGWYEQYF. The CDR3, as DNA: TGTGCCAGCAGCTTGAGATCCAGGGGGCTAGGTTGGTACGAGCAGTACTTC. Combining the CDR3 with reference TRBV5-4 and TRBJ2-7 gives the whole variable domain ETGVTQSPTHLIKTRGQQVTLRCSSQSGHNTVSWYQQALGQGPQFIFQYYREEENGRGNFPPRFSGLQFPNYSSELNVNALELDDSALYLCASSLRSRGLGWYEQYFGPGTRLTVT.

The chain carries TRBV7-9 and TRBJ1-3; possibly TRBD1 for D (5 bases). The V gene lost 2 bases and the J gene lost 2 bases, with 10 bases spanning the gap. Looked up from germline, CDR1 is SEHNR and CDR2 is FQNEAQ (reference sequence). The CDR3 spans 15 residues. The CDR3 DNA reads TGTGCCAGCAGCTTATCCCGGGGGACTGGAAACACCATATATTTT. This sequence encodes CASSLSRGTGNTIYF.

This sequence joins TRBV5-1 and TRBJ1-2, with D possibly matching TRBD1 (6 bases). Germline CDR1 reads SGHRS; CDR2 reads YFSETQ. This CDR3 region has 17 residues. Trimming took 0 bases from V and 0 from J, leaving 15 bases between them. CDR3 amino acids: CASSLGGQPRANYGYTF. The CDR3 nucleotides read TGCGCCAGCAGCTTGGGAGGACAGCCCCGAGCTAACTATGGCTACACCTTC.

The chain uses TRBV19 and TRBJ1-1; maybe TRBD1 (5 bases). Looked up from germline, CDR1 is LNHDA and CDR2 is SQIVND (reference sequence). The CDR3 has 12 residues. With 9 bases removed from V and 0 bases from J, the gap between germline ends came to 8 bases. In nucleotides, the CDR3 is TGTGCCAGCCGGGGGATGAACACTGAAGCTTTCTTT. Translated: CASRGMNTEAFF.